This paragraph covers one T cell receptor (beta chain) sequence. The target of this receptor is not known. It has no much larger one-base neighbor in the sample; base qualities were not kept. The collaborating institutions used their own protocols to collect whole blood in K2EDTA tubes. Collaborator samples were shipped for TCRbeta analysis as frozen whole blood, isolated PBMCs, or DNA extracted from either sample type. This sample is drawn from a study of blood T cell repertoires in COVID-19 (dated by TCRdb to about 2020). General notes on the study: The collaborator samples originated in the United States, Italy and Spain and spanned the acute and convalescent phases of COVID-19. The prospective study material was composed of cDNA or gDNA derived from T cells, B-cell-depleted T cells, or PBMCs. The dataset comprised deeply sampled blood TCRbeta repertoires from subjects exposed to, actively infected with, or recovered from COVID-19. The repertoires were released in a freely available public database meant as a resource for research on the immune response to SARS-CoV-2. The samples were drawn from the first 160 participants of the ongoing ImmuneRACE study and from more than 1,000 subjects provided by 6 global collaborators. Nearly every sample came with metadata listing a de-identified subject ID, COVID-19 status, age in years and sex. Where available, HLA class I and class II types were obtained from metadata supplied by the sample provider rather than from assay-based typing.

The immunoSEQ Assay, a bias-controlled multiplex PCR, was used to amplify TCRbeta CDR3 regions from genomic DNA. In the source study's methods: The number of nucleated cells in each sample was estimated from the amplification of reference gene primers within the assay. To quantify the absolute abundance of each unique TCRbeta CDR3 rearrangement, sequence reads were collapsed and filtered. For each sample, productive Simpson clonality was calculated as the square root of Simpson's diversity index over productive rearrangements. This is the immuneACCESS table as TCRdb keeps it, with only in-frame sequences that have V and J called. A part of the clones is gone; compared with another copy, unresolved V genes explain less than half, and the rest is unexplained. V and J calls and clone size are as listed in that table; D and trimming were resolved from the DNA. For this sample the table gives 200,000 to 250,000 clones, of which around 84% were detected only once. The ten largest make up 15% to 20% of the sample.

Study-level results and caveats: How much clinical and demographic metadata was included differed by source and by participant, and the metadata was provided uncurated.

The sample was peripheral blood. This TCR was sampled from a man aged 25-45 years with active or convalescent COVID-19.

The nucleotide sequence reads TGCGCCAGCAGCGCCTACCGCGGAAGCACAGATACGCAGTATTTT. Its coded protein is CASSAYRGSTDTQYF. The chain is assembled from TRBV5-1 and TRBJ2-3; no D gene can be assigned with confidence. V and J lose 4 bases and 0 bases, and a span of 12 bases separates them. Spanning cysteine to phenylalanine, the CDR3 consists of 15 amino acids. Only CDR3 DNA remains: 45 bases, in frame from the first base. The germline V gene sets CDR1 to SGHRS and CDR2 to YFSETQ.